This T cell receptor beta chain comes out of a study of CD8 T cells in ankylosing spondylitis. Each CDR3 protein is one row after TCRdb ran MiXCR on the 5' RACE reads. The sample holds just under 550,000 distinct CDR3 sequences, roughly 13% seen once. Findings of the study overall: Made up of fewer than 10 highly homologous variants, a TCR beta motif appeared characteristic of ankylosing spondylitis blood. The study looked at matched synovial fluid samples from ankylosing spondylitis patients. Disease-linked clones were reported to be significantly enriched there.

The sample holds a few counts of this clonotype. Its antigen is still unknown. The CDR3 totals 15 residues. The germline CDR1 and CDR2 sequences are MDHEN and SYDVKM. V was shortened by 4 bases and J by 3 bases, with 14 bases between the two germline ends. The clonotype originates from a male donor with ankylosing spondylitis. The rearrangement uses TRBV28 and TRBJ2-3, with D maybe TRBD2 (5 bases). Sequencing was performed on blood, either unsorted or a sorted T cell fraction (not recorded which). The CDR3 loop is CASSSVARGTDTQYF. The CDR3 DNA sequence: TGTGCCAGCAGTTCAGTAGCGAGAGGAACAGATACGCAGTATTTT.